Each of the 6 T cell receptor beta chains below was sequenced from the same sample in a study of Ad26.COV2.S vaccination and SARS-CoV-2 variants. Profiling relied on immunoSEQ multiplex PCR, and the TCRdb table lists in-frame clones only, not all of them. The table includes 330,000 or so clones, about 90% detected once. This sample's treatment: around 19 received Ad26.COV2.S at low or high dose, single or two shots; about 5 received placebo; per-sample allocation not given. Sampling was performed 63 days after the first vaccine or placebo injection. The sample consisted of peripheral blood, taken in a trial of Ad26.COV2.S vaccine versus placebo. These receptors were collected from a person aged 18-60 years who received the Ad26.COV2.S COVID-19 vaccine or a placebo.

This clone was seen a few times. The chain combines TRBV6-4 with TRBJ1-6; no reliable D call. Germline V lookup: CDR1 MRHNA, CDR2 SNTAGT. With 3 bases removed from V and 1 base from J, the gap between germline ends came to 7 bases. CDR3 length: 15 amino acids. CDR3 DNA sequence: TGTGCCAGCAGTGAAGGAGCGTCCTATAATTCACCCCTCCACTTT. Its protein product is CASSEGASYNSPLHF.

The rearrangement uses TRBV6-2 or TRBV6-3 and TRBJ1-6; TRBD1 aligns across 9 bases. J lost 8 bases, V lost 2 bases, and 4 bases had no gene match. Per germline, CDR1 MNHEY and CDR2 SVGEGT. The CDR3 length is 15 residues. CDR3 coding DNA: TGTGCCAGCAGTTACCCGGGACAGGGTGATTCACCCCTCCACTTT. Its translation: CASSYPGQGDSPLHF.

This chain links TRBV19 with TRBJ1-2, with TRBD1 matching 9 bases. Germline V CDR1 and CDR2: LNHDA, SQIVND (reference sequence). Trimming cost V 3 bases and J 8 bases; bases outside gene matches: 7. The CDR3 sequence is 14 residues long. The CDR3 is CASSIPGTGNGYTF. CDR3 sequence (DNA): TGTGCCAGTAGTATCCCCGGGACAGGGAACGGCTACACCTTC. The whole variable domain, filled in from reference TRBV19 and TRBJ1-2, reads DGGITQSPKYLFRKEGQNVTLSCEQNLNHDAMYWYRQDPGQGLRLIYYSQIVNDFQKGDIAEGYSVSREKKESFPLTVTSAQKNPTAFYLCASSIPGTGNGYTFGSGTRLTVV.

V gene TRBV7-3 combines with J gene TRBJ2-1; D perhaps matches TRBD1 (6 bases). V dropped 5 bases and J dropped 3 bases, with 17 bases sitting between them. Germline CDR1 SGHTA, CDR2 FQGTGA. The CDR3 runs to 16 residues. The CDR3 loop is CASSPHAGDIYNEQFF. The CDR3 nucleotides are TGTGCCAGCAGCCCACACGCTGGGGACATCTACAATGAGCAGTTCTTC.

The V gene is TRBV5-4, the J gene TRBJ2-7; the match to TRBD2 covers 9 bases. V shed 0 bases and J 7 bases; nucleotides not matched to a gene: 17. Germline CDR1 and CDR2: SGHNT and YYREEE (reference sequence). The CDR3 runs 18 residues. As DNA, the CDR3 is TGTGCCAGCAGCTTGGTAATCTTAGCGGGGGAGACGTCTCATGAGCAGTACTTC. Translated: CASSLVILAGETSHEQYF.

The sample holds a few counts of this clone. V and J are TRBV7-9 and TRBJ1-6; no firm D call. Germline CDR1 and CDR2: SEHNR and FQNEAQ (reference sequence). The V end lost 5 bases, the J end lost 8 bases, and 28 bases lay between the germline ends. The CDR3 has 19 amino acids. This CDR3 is CASSPIAQISPGVDSPLHF. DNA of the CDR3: TGTGCCAGCAGCCCGATCGCCCAGATCTCCCCCGGTGTGGATTCACCCCTCCACTTT.